A single sample is the source of the 9 T cell receptor beta chains below, sequenced in a study of T cells after yellow fever vaccination (dated 2019 in TCRdb). The method behind the library was 5' RACE. The instrument was an Illumina NovaSeq 6000. TCRdb ran its own pipeline on the public reads, namely fastp trimming at Q25 and MiXCR clone calling, and kept in-frame beta chains. Entries are consolidated by CDR3 protein sequence, retaining the most common genes and DNA. Across this sample there are about 310,000 distinct CDR3 sequences, with roughly 3.5% seen only once. The ten most abundant clones make up about a quarter of the sample. This specimen's treatment or condition label, per the study, means: live attenuated yellow fever vaccine strain. Material: PBMCs, obtained on the day of the yellow fever booster vaccination. These receptors all stem from a man younger than 35 who received the YFV17D yellow fever vaccine.

The chain has TRBV6-5 and TRBJ2-3, with D possibly TRBD2 on 5 matching bases. In germline, CDR1 is MNHEY, CDR2 SVGAGI. The CDR3 length is 15 residues. V was shortened by 2 bases and J by 0 bases, with 9 bases between the two germline ends. DNA of the CDR3: TGTGCCAGCAGTTACACGGGATCAAGCACAGATACGCAGTATTTT. Residues: CASSYTGSSTDTQYF.

There are many counts of this clonotype. J is TRBJ2-3 and V is TRBV18; D is unclear. Germline CDR1 reads KGHSH; CDR2 reads LQKENI. V lost 0 bases, J lost 4 bases, and 5 bases lay in between. This CDR3 is built from 13 residues. CDR3 nucleotides: TGTGCCAGCTCACCACCGCGCCCAGATACGCAGTATTTT. Protein sequence: CASSPPRPDTQYF.

This clonotype occurred many times. The DNA for the CDR3 is TGTGCCAGCAGTGAAGTATACGGGACAGGGGGGAACGAGCAGTACGTC. Translating gives CASSEVYGTGGNEQYV. The rearrangement joins TRBV6-1 to TRBJ2-7, with TRBD1 identical over 11 bases. CDR3 length: 16 amino acids. Unmatched junction bases numbered 7, after V lost 1 base and J lost 5 bases. CDR1 is MNHNS, CDR2 SASEGT, per germline.

This clonotype was counted only a few times. The chain has TRBV7-2 and TRBJ2-2; the D is unclear. Germline CDR1 reads SGHTA; CDR2 reads FQGNSA. V lost 1 base and J lost 8, with 14 bases in between. The CDR3 has 15 residues. The CDR3 sequence: CASSLVGPLSGELFF. As DNA, the CDR3 is TGTGCCAGCAGCTTAGTAGGTCCCTTGTCGGGGGAGCTGTTTTTT.

This clonotype has just a few counts. The V and J genes are TRBV29-1 and TRBJ1-5; possibly TRBD1 for D (6 bases). Between the trimmed V and J ends, which lost 4 bases and 1 base, there was a span of 17 bases. There are 16 residues in the CDR3. In germline, CDR1 is SQVTM, CDR2 ANQGSEA. This chain's CDR3 is CSVVEGGPISNQPQHF. DNA for the CDR3: TGCAGCGTTGTGGAGGGGGGCCCTATAAGCAATCAGCCCCAGCATTTT.

CDR3 in DNA: TGTGCCAGCGGGGCCGGGTCCAACCAAGAGACCCAGTACTTC. This translates into CASGAGSNQETQYF. The chain couples TRBV12-3 or TRBV12-4 to TRBJ2-5, with a tentative D call TRBD1 (5 bases). With 8 bases removed from V and 0 bases from J, the gap between germline ends came to 13 bases. The CDR3 is 14 amino acids.

This clonotype has a count of ten or more. The gene calls are TRBV20-1 and TRBJ2-2, with TRBD1 matching over 7 bases. Germline loops: CDR1 DFQATT, CDR2 SNEGSKA (reference sequence). The ends lost 3 bases at V and 0 bases at J; junction bases unmatched: 4. The CDR3 contains 15 residues. CDR3 DNA: TGCAGTGCTAGGCCTGGACAGGCGAACACCGGGGAGCTGTTTTTT. Its translation is CSARPGQANTGELFF.

This clonotype was picked up a small number of times. The chain couples TRBV7-9 to TRBJ2-1; D gene uncertain. Germline CDR1 reads SEHNR; CDR2 reads FQNEAQ (reference sequence). The CDR3 is made up of 10 amino acids. Trimming left V 0 bases short and J 14 bases short, with 5 bases between. DNA for the CDR3: TGTGCCAGCAGCTTAGCGGATGAGTTCTTC. Translated: CASSLADEFF.

This clonotype was observed at least ten times. This rearrangement joins TRBV5-6 to TRBJ2-7; weak D call: TRBD1 (6 bases). Germline CDR1 is SGHDT and CDR2 is YYEEEE. The V gene lost 1 base and the J gene lost 5 bases, with 16 bases spanning the gap. The CDR3 length is 15 residues. The CDR3 nucleotides read TGTGCCAGCAGCTTGCCCCTCGACTGGACAGACGAGCAGTACTTC. Protein: CASSLPLDWTDEQYF. Full variable domain (remainder filled in from reference TRBV5-6 and TRBJ2-7): DAGVTQSPTHLIKTRGQQVTLRCSPKSGHDTVSWYQQALGQGPQFIFQYYEEEERQRGNFPDRFSGHQFPNYSSELNVNALLLGDSALYLCASSLPLDWTDEQYFGPGTRLTVT.